This T cell receptor (beta chain) is drawn from a study of pediatric ulcerative colitis. Sequencing was performed with immunoSEQ multiplex PCR; in TCRdb, only in-frame clones are kept and a portion is missing. Here the sample spans 45,000 to 75,000 clones, more than 75% being singletons. Remarks on this clone: Its antigen is as yet unknown.

Germline CDR1 is ENHRY and CDR2 is SYGVKD. V lost 6 bases and J lost 7, with 12 bases in between. This CDR3 is built from 12 residues. General study results and limits: No controls had the two rectal clonotypes shared by ulcerative colitis patients. Repertoires came from total lymphocyte DNA, so rare subsets like regulatory T cells may be missed. Rectal repertoires separated controls, mild-moderate and acute severe colitis.

The source is a boy younger than 18 who was a control in a study of pediatric ulcerative colitis. Material: blood. The chain employs TRBV10-3 and TRBJ1-1; weak D call: TRBD1 (5 bases). The CDR3 here is CAIRGGRHEAFF. CDR3 coding DNA: TGTGCCATCAGGGGGGGTCGGCATGAAGCTTTCTTT.